One sample yielded the 16 T cell receptor beta chains listed below, sequenced in a study of vaccination effects on CD4 cells after COVID-19. Their specific antigens are unknown. Clones were sequenced by immunoSEQ multiplex PCR, and TCRdb holds only the in-frame ones, with some missing. The sample lists tens of thousands of clones, more than 80% occurring once. Antigen-specific CD4+ T cell clonotypes were called by their expansion after viral peptide-pool culture in ViraFEST. Following a 10-day culture, CD4+ T cells were purified. Sample: CD4+ T cells from PBMCs cultured with HCoV-229E spike peptides, taken before COVID-19 vaccination. The receptors stem from a human donor who received a COVID-19 vaccine.

This sequence joins TRBV15 and TRBJ1-2; TRBD1 matches 8 bases. After removal of 5 bases from V and 4 bases from J, the junction contained 6 bases not matched to a gene. This CDR3 has 14 amino acids. Germline assignment: CDR1 LNHNV and CDR2 YYDKDF (reference sequence). DNA for the CDR3: TGTGCCACCAGCCGATGGGACAGGAGCTATGGCTACACCTTC. It is translated as CATSRWDRSYGYTF.

The chain couples TRBV19 to TRBJ1-3, with 7 positions matching TRBD1. CDR1 LNHDA and CDR2 SQIVND come from the germline V gene (reference sequence). The CDR3 is 14 amino acids. V was clipped by 8 bases and J by 2 bases; unmatched bases: 6. The CDR3 spells CASAKGAAGNTIYF. The CDR3 bases are TGTGCCAGTGCAAAGGGGGCAGCTGGAAACACCATATATTTT.

This clone has a handful of counts. The V and J genes are TRBV10-2 and TRBJ1-2; D is unclear. The germline V gene has CDR1 WSHSY and CDR2 SAAADI. The germline V and J ends were trimmed by 6 bases and 1 base, with 12 bases remaining between them. The CDR3 contains 14 residues. The CDR3 DNA reads as TGCGCCAGCAGCCTGGGAACAGTTAACTATGGCTACACCTTC. It specifies CASSLGTVNYGYTF.

The J gene is TRBJ1-3, the V gene TRBV12-3 or TRBV12-4; possible D gene TRBD1, 5 bases. The CDR3 is 12 amino acids. V gave up 7 bases and J gave up 2 bases, with 6 bases separating them. The CDR3: CASTRAGNTIYF. DNA for the CDR3: TGTGCCAGCACCAGGGCTGGAAACACCATATATTTT.

This clone was observed a handful of times. V and J are TRBV7-3 and TRBJ1-2; D uncertain. This CDR3 has 13 amino acids. Germline-derived CDR1 and CDR2 are SGHTA and FQGTGA. The V gene lost 2 bases and the J gene lost 0 bases, with 4 bases spanning the gap. Written as DNA, the CDR3 is TGTGCCAGCAGCTTAGCGGCTAACTATGGCTACACCTTC. It codes for CASSLAANYGYTF.

This chain connects TRBV7-3 to TRBJ1-1, with a possible D match to TRBD1 (5 bases). Germline V gene lookup returns CDR1 SGHTA and CDR2 FQGTGA. The CDR3 loop spans 15 amino acids. Trimming pared 1 base from V and 3 bases from J, leaving 12 bases between. CDR3 DNA sequence: TGTGCCAGCAGCTTAAGGGCAGGGACCGACACTGAAGCTTTCTTT. Its translation: CASSLRAGTDTEAFF.

The CDR3 is CSALVVDTQYF. CDR3 coding DNA: TGCAGTGCCCTGGTGGTAGATACGCAGTATTTT. The chain uses TRBV20-1 and TRBJ2-3; D ambiguous. V was clipped by 6 bases and J by 5 bases, with 9 bases between them. Germline values: CDR1 DFQATT, CDR2 SNEGSKA (reference sequence). There are 11 residues in the CDR3.

The J gene is TRBJ2-3, the V gene TRBV5-1; 9 bases are a match to TRBD1. The CDR3 length is 15 residues. J lost 5 bases, V lost 4 bases, and 8 bases had no gene match. The germline V gene has CDR1 SGHRS and CDR2 YFSETQ. The CDR3 is CASSAGTGWRDTQYF. Here the CDR3 DNA reads TGCGCCAGCAGCGCCGGGACAGGGTGGAGAGATACGCAGTATTTT.

The chain couples TRBV19 to TRBJ2-2; TRBD1 aligns across 9 bases. Looked up from germline, CDR1 is LNHDA and CDR2 is SQIVND (reference sequence). This CDR3 is built from 16 residues. The V segment lost 7 bases and the J segment 5 bases; nucleotides outside the gene matches: 11. The CDR3 DNA follows: TGTGCCAGTAACACAGGGGGCGGAGTGGTTACCGGGGAGCTGTTTTTT. Amino acids: CASNTGGGVVTGELFF.

This chain joins TRBV28 and TRBJ2-3; D ambiguous. Deletions cut 3 bases from V and 2 bases from J, with 6 bases between. The CDR3 contains 13 residues. Germline V lookup: CDR1 MDHEN, CDR2 SYDVKM. CDR3 sequence reads: CASSFPNTDTQYF. The CDR3 region has the DNA TGTGCCAGCAGTTTCCCTAACACAGATACGCAGTATTTT.

The J gene is TRBJ2-1, the V gene TRBV6-4; possibly TRBD2 for D (5 bases). The V gene's germline CDR1 is MRHNA and CDR2 SNTAGT. This CDR3 is built from 14 residues. Trimming stripped 5 bases from V and 3 bases from J, with 11 bases between. The CDR3 reads CASSRHRDYNEQFF. The CDR3 DNA reads as TGTGCCAGCAGTCGACACCGGGACTACAATGAGCAGTTCTTC.

The chain combines TRBV15 with TRBJ1-5; 8 positions agree with TRBD1. Germline assignment: CDR1 LNHNV and CDR2 YYDKDF (reference sequence). The CDR3 loop spans 19 amino acids. Trimming took 3 bases from V and 0 from J; bases not matched to a gene: 13. CDR3 protein: CATSSAGQAPRASNQPQHF. In nucleotides, the CDR3 is TGTGCCACCAGCAGCGCGGGACAGGCCCCGAGGGCTAGCAATCAGCCCCAGCATTTT.

This chain joins TRBV7-7 and TRBJ2-5, with unresolved D. The CDR3 covers 14 residues. Germline V lookup: CDR1 SSHAT, CDR2 FNYEAQ (reference sequence). The germline V and J ends were trimmed by 0 bases and 4 bases, with 9 bases remaining between them. CDR3 sequence (DNA): TGTGCCAGCAGCTTAGCAGGGTTAGGAGAGACCCAGTACTTC. Encoded protein: CASSLAGLGETQYF.

This clone has only a few counts. The rearrangement links TRBV27 to TRBJ2-1, with 7 bases aligning to TRBD1. This CDR3 region has 16 residues. V lost 3 bases and J lost 5; bases outside the gene matches: 10. Germline CDR1 MNHEY, CDR2 SMNVEV (reference sequence). The CDR3, as DNA: TGTGCCAGCAGTTTCTTACCCTCCGGGACAGACAATGAGCAGTTCTTC. It yields the protein CASSFLPSGTDNEQFF.

The chain couples TRBV21-1 to TRBJ2-5; TRBD1, as called in the table, went unchecked against the DNA. TRBV21-1 corresponds to a pseudogene. CDR3 length: 16 residues. The CDR3 sequence is CASSLRWTGSQETQYF. The CDR3 bases are TGTGCCAGCAGCCTCCGATGGACAGGGTCCCAAGAGACCCAGTACTTC.

In this sample, this clone turned up a few times. V gene TRBV5-4 combines with J gene TRBJ2-3, with D unresolved. V was shortened by 4 bases and J by 0 bases, with 3 bases between the two germline ends. CDR1 is SGHNT, CDR2 YYREEE, per germline (reference sequence). The CDR3 loop spans 12 amino acids. This CDR3 is CASSVSTDTQYF. The CDR3, as DNA: TGTGCCAGCAGCGTAAGCACAGATACGCAGTATTTT.